The 2 T cell receptor beta chains below all came from one sample that was sequenced in a study of blood T cell repertoires in COVID-19. Produced via immunoSEQ multiplex PCR; TCRdb's table is partial and in-frame only. The sample has around 200,000 clones; 83% are singletons. Material: peripheral blood. Receptors originate from a woman between 25 and 40 years old with COVID-19, enrolled during active disease.

The chain links TRBV5-5 to TRBJ1-3, with unresolved D. Germline CDR1 is SGHKS and CDR2 is YYEKEE (reference sequence). This CDR3 spans 16 amino acids. V lost 2 bases and J 0 bases, leaving 12 bases between the germline ends. CDR3 in amino acids: CASSFVSKSSGNTIYF. The CDR3 DNA is TGTGCCAGCAGCTTTGTAAGCAAATCCTCTGGAAACACCATATATTTT.

This chain connects TRBV6-4 to TRBJ2-3; D is undetermined. Germline loops: CDR1 MRHNA, CDR2 SNTAGT. V dropped 0 bases and J dropped 0 bases, with 7 bases sitting between them. The CDR3 sequence is 15 residues long. Written as DNA, the CDR3 is TGTGCCAGCAGTGACTCTGTCCTTAGCACAGATACGCAGTATTTT. Translated: CASSDSVLSTDTQYF.